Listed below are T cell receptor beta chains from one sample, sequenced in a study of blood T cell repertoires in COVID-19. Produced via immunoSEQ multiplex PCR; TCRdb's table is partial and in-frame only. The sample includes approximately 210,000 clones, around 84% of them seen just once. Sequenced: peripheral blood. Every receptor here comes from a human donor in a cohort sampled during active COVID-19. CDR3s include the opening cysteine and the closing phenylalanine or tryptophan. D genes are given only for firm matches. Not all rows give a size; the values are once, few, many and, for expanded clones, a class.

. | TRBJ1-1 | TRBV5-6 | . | TGTGCCAGCAGCTTGTACCGTCAGGGGATCGCTTTCTTT | CASSLYRQGIAFF
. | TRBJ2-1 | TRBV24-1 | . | TGTGCCACCAGTGATCATTCAGGGGCCCCCCACAATGAGCAGTTCTTC | CATSDHSGAPHNEQFF
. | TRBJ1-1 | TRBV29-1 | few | TGCAGCGTTTTCAGGGAGAACACTGAAGCTTTCTTT | CSVFRENTEAFF
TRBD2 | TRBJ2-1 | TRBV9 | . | TGTGCCAGCAGCGCGGGACTAGCGGGGGGGCTTTTGGATGAGCAGTTCTTC | CASSAGLAGGLLDEQFF
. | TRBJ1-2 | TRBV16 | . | TGTGCCAGCAGCCAATCTCAGGGGAAGGAGGGCTACACCTTC | CASSQSQGKEGYTF
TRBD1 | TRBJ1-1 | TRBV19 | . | TGTGCCAGTAGCCAAGGACAGGGGGCTGGGAACACTGAAGCTTTCTTT | CASSQGQGAGNTEAFF
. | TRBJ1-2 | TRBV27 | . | TGTGCCAGCAGTTTATCGGCCAGGTATGGCTACACCTTC | CASSLSARYGYTF
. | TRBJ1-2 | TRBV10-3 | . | TGTGCCATCAGTGAGTCAGGGGGTAGGACAGAGGCTTACACCTTC | CAISESGGRTEAYTF
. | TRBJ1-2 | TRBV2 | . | TGTGCCAGCAGTGAACTTGGGCCGACCTATGGCTACACCTTC | CASSELGPTYGYTF
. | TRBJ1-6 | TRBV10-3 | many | TGTGCCGGCCAGGCCGTAATTAATTCACCCCTCCACTTT | CAGQAVINSPLHF
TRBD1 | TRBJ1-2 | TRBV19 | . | TGTGCCAGTAGTAAAGGTGGGAGGGACAGGACTAATTATGGCTACACCTTC | CASSKGGRDRTNYGYTF
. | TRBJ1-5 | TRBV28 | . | TGTGCCAGCAGTTTCGTCCAAAACGGGGGGGCCCAGCATTTT | CASSFVQNGGAQHF
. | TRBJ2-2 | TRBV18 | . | TGTGCCAGCTCACTGACTAGAAACACCGGGGAGCTGTTTTTT | CASSLTRNTGELFF
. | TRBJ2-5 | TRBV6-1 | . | TGTGCCAGCAGTGAGTCGGACAGCGGAGAGACCCAGTACTTC | CASSESDSGETQYF
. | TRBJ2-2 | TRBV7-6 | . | TGTGCCAGCAGCTTAGCGGGACTCGACACCGGGGAGCTGTTTTTT | CASSLAGLDTGELFF
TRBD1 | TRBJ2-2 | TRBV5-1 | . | TGCGCCAGCAGCACCGGACAGGCCGGGGAGCTGTTTTTT | CASSTGQAGELFF
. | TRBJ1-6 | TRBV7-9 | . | TGTGCCAGCAGTTCGAACACCGGAGTTAATTCACCCCTCCACTTT | CASSSNTGVNSPLHF
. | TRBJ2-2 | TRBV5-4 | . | TGTGCCAGCAGCCGAGTGGTTGGCGGGGAGCTGTTTTTT | CASSRVVGGELFF
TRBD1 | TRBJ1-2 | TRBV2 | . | TGTGCCAGCAGCCAACAGGGGCGCAGGGGCTACACCTTC | CASSQQGRRGYTF
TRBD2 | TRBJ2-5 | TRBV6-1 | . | TGTGCCAGCAGTCCCCGCCGGGGGGGACAAGAGACCCAGTACTTC | CASSPRRGGQETQYF
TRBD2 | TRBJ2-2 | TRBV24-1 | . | TGTGCCACCGGCGGCGGGAGAGAGGGCACCGGGGAGCTGTTTTTT | CATGGGREGTGELFF
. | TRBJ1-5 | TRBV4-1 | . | TGCGCCAGCAGCCAAGATGGGTCAGGTACAAATCAGCCCCAGCATTTT | CASSQDGSGTNQPQHF
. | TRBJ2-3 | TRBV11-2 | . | TGTGCCAGCAGCTTAGTCGTCCGGATGGGTTTGAGGACAGATACGCAGTATTTT | CASSLVVRMGLRTDTQYF
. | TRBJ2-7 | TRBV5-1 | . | TGCGCCAGCAGCGGTCTAACAGGGTACGAGCAGTACTTC | CASSGLTGYEQYF
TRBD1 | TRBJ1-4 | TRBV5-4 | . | TGTGCCAGCAGCGCGCAGGGGGCGCACGAAAAACTGTTTTTT | CASSAQGAHEKLFF
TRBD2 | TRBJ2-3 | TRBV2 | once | TGTGCCAGTCCCGGGACTAGAGTTGGTCCAGATACGCAGTATTTT | CASPGTRVGPDTQYF